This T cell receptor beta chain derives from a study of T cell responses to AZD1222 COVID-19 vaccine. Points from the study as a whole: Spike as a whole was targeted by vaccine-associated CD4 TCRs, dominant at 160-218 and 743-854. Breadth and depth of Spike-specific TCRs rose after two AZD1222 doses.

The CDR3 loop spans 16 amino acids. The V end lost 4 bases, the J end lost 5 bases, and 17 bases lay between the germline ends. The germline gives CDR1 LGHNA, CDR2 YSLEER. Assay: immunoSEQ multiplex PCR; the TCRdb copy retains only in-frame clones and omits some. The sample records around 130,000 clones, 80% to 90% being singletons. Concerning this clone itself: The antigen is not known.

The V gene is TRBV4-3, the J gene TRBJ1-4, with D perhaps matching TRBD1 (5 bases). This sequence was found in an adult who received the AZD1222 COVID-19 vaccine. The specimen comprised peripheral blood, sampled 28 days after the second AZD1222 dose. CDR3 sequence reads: CASSPGRASPNEKLFF. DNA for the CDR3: TGCGCCAGCAGCCCAGGCAGGGCGAGCCCCAATGAAAAACTGTTTTTT.